This T cell receptor beta chain is from a study of cytomegalovirus exposure and HLA in healthy donors. CDR3 length: 18 residues. After removal of 5 bases from V and 1 base from J, the junction contained 15 bases not matched to a gene. In germline, CDR1 is SGHTA, CDR2 FQGNSA. Use of 60 Vbeta and 13 Jbeta primers characterized the PCR. Generated by immunoSEQ multiplex PCR, the TCRdb table keeps only in-frame clones and is missing some. The sample has 150,000 to 200,000 clones; around 80% are singletons. The gene calls are TRBV7-2 and TRBJ2-3; 7 bases line up with TRBD1. This TCR came from a woman aged 40 to 55 in good health and CMV-seropositive. The specimen sequenced was PBMCs. CDR3 region: CASSLRQGENFGTDTQYF. The CDR3 nucleotides read TGTGCCAGCAGCCTTAGACAGGGAGAGAACTTCGGCACAGATACGCAGTATTTT.